This entry concerns a single T cell receptor beta chain. The data belong to a study of blood T cell repertoires in COVID-19. Study-level background: The United States, Italy and Spain provided the acute and convalescent COVID-19 samples. T cells, B-cell-depleted T cells, or PBMCs supplied cDNA or gDNA.

This CDR3 is 14 amino acids long. J gave up 3 bases and V 1 base, and 3 bases lay outside the gene matches. Germline V gene sequence: CDR1 GTSNPN, CDR2 SVGIG (reference sequence). The assay was immunoSEQ multiplex PCR, and TCRdb's table has in-frame clones only and misses some. The data contain about 130,000 clones, under 85% of them seen just once; the ten biggest clones take up over 15%. The chain carries TRBV30 and TRBJ2-7; 10 bases match TRBD1. The sample consisted of PBMCs or T cells enriched from blood (not recorded which). The sequence was collected from a man aged 25 to 45 who had recovered from COVID-19. The CDR3 sequence is CAWSGGQGGYEQYF. In nucleotides, the CDR3 is TGTGCCTGGAGTGGCGGACAGGGGGGCTACGAGCAGTACTTC.